A selection of T cell receptor beta chains follows, all from one sample in a study of OX40 agonist ivuxolimab in advanced cancers. Assay used: immunoSEQ multiplex PCR; TCRdb lists only in-frame clones, some missing. The sample records tens of thousands of clones, roughly nine tenths being singletons. Sequenced material: CD4+ or CD8+ T cells sorted from blood, taken in a trial of the OX40 agonist ivuxolimab. The source is an adult with an advanced solid tumor such as melanoma, head and neck, liver or kidney cancer. Both conserved end residues are part of each CDR3. The D gene is left open where the match is weak. Rows may omit the clone size; those that give it use once, few, many or a size class.

j_call | d_call | v_call | clone_size | cdr3_nt | cdr3_aa
TRBJ2-3 | - | TRBV4-3 | - | TGCGCCAGCAGCCAAGATGGGCGTGATACGCAGTATTTT | CASSQDGRDTQYF
TRBJ1-5 | TRBD1 | TRBV7-9 | once | TGTGCCAGCAGCTTAGACAGGGGAGATCAGCCCCAGCATTTT | CASSLDRGDQPQHF
TRBJ2-3 | TRBD2 | TRBV7-8 | - | TGTGCCAGCAGCAAAGGACTAGCGGGGGCCACAGATACGCAGTATTTT | CASSKGLAGATDTQYF
TRBJ2-2 | - | TRBV6-5 | - | TGTGCCAGCGCGAAGCCCGCGAACACCGGGGAGCTGTTTTTT | CASAKPANTGELFF
TRBJ2-5 | - | TRBV30 | - | TGTGCCTGGGCCCATTCTCCTTCCCGACATTCGGAGACCCAGTACTTC | CAWAHSPSRHSETQYF
TRBJ2-5 | - | TRBV27 | - | TGTGCCAGCAGCCCCGGGGCAGGGGTAGAGACCCAGTACTTC | CASSPGAGVETQYF
TRBJ2-7 | - | TRBV9 | once | TGTGCCAGCAGCCCCCATCCAGGGGAGGGGCCCTCCTACGAGCAGTACTTC | CASSPHPGEGPSYEQYF
TRBJ1-6 | - | TRBV6-5 | - | TGTGCCAGCAGTTACGGGGCAGGTGTTTTTCCCCTCCACTTT | CASSYGAGVFPLHF
TRBJ2-7 | - | TRBV6-1 | - | TGTGCCAGCAGTACAGGGTCCTACGAGCAGTACTTC | CASSTGSYEQYF
TRBJ2-2 | TRBD1 | TRBV7-9 | once | TGTGCCAGCAGCTTAGGACAGGGGGAGGCCGGGGAGCTGTTTTTT | CASSLGQGEAGELFF
TRBJ2-2 | - | TRBV4-1 | - | TGCGCCAGCAGCCAGTTCATGGAGCTGGCCGGGGAGCTGTTTTTT | CASSQFMELAGELFF
TRBJ2-3 | TRBD1 | TRBV27 | - | TGTGCCAGCAGTCTCCTAAATTCCGACAGGGGAATAAGCACAGATACGCAGTATTTT | CASSLLNSDRGISTDTQYF
TRBJ2-5 | - | TRBV5-6 | - | TGTGCCAGCAGCCTCCTCTCGGGACACGGGTTTTCAGAGACCCAGTACTTC | CASSLLSGHGFSETQYF
TRBJ2-2 | TRBD1 | TRBV7-2 | - | TGTGCCAGCAGCTTTAAGTCGGGCAGGGGGCCCGGGGAGCTGTTTTTT | CASSFKSGRGPGELFF
TRBJ2-7 | TRBD1 | TRBV7-9 | - | TGTGCCAGCAGCTTTCGGGACAGGGGGCACGAGCAGTACTTC | CASSFRDRGHEQYF
TRBJ2-7 | - | TRBV4-1 | - | TGCGCCAGCAGCCAAGAACAGGGATACGAGCAGTACTTC | CASSQEQGYEQYF
TRBJ2-1 | TRBD2 | TRBV27 | - | TGTGCCAGCAGTCGGGCTAGCGGAGAGTTCTACAATGAGCAGTTCTTC | CASSRASGEFYNEQFF
TRBJ2-3 | - | TRBV5-1 | few | TGCGCCAGCAGCTTGGATCAGGGTACGTCGGATACGCAGTATTTT | CASSLDQGTSDTQYF
TRBJ2-2 | TRBD2 | TRBV29-1 | - | TGCAGCGTTGAGGGGACTAGCGGGGGGGCCCGGGAGCTGTTTTTT | CSVEGTSGGARELFF
TRBJ1-2 | - | TRBV29-1 | - | TGCAGCGTTTCGACAGAAGCTAACTATGGCTACACCTTC | CSVSTEANYGYTF
TRBJ1-1 | - | TRBV6-5 | - | TGTGCCAGCGGAGAACTCATGAACACTGAAGCTTTCTTT | CASGELMNTEAFF
TRBJ1-2 | - | TRBV9 | - | TGTGCCAGCAGCGGAACACAGAATGGCTACACCTTC | CASSGTQNGYTF
TRBJ2-1 | - | TRBV10-2 | - | TGCGCCAGCAGCGAAATAGCTGGCTACAATGAGCAGTTCTTC | CASSEIAGYNEQFF
TRBJ2-7 | - | TRBV9 | - | TGTGCCAGCAGCGCCCACCGGGACACCTACGAGCAGTACTTC | CASSAHRDTYEQYF
TRBJ1-4 | TRBD1 | TRBV9 | - | TGTGCCAGCAGCGTAGGGGGCTCGACAGGGCCGGTTGAAAAACTGTTTTTT | CASSVGGSTGPVEKLFF
TRBJ1-3 | - | TRBV29-1 | - | TGCAGCGTTGAAGATGACCCAGGGGCCGCTGGAAACACCATATATTTT | CSVEDDPGAAGNTIYF
TRBJ2-1 | - | TRBV12-5 | - | TGTGCTAGTGGTTTGGTAGGTCAGGCGGACAATGAGCAGTTCTTC | CASGLVGQADNEQFF
TRBJ1-1 | - | TRBV6-5 | few | TGTGCCAGCAGTTACTCCCAGGCAAACACTGAAGCTTTCTTT | CASSYSQANTEAFF
TRBJ1-1 | TRBD1 | TRBV27 | - | TGTGCCAGCAGTTTCGAAGGGGGCCCAGAAGCTTTCTTT | CASSFEGGPEAFF
TRBJ2-7 | - | TRBV14 | - | TGTGCCAGCAGCCCCGGCTATCACTACGAGCAGTACTTC | CASSPGYHYEQYF
TRBJ2-2 | - | TRBV28 | - | TGTGCCGGAAACGGGGGTAACACCGGGGAGCTGTTTTTT | CAGNGGNTGELFF
TRBJ2-1 | - | TRBV27 | - | TGTGCCAGCAGTTTGGGGCTAGCTGTCAATGAGCAGTTCTTC | CASSLGLAVNEQFF
TRBJ2-5 | - | TRBV6-6 | - | TGTGCCAGCAGTTACTCGGAACTTCAAGAGACCCAGTACTTC | CASSYSELQETQYF
TRBJ1-2 | - | TRBV30 | - | TGTGCCTGGCGAAGCATCTGGGGCTACACCTTC | CAWRSIWGYTF
TRBJ2-2 | TRBD1 | TRBV4-1 | - | TGCGCCAGCAGCACCCGACAGGGGGCGGGCACCGGGGAGCTGTTTTTT | CASSTRQGAGTGELFF
TRBJ2-3 | - | TRBV11-1 | - | TGTGCCAGCAGCTTAGTTCGGACTAAACGAACCCCGGGGGATACGCAGTATTTT | CASSLVRTKRTPGDTQYF
TRBJ2-4 | TRBD1 | TRBV27 | - | TGTGCCAGCAGTTCAAGGACAGGGTTAGCCAAAAACATTCAGTACTTC | CASSSRTGLAKNIQYF
TRBJ2-2 | TRBD2 | TRBV5-6 | - | TGTGCCAGCAGCGCCCGGGACTATAGGGCCGGGGAGCTGTTTTTT | CASSARDYRAGELFF
TRBJ1-2 | - | TRBV15 | once | TGTGCCACCAGCACCCCACGGGGAGACAGAAGAACTAACTATGGCTACACCTTC | CATSTPRGDRRTNYGYTF
TRBJ1-5 | - | TRBV5-1 | - | TGCGCCAGCGGGGGTGACGTAAATCAGCCCCAGCATTTT | CASGGDVNQPQHF
TRBJ2-1 | - | TRBV11-3 | - | TGTGCCAGCAGCTTACGTGTGTACCCCGGGTACAATGAGCAGTTCTTC | CASSLRVYPGYNEQFF
TRBJ1-3 | - | TRBV21-1 | - | TGTGCCAGCAGTAGACGGAACTCTGGAAACACCATATATTTT | CASSRRNSGNTIYF
TRBJ1-1 | - | TRBV7-9 | - | TGTGCCAGCAGCTCAACGATAACGGGGTCCCCTGAAGCTTTCTTT | CASSSTITGSPEAFF
TRBJ2-2 | - | TRBV7-3 | - | TGTGCCAGCAGCTTAGAAGGAGGCACCGGGGAGCTGTTTTTT | CASSLEGGTGELFF
TRBJ1-3 | - | TRBV6-1 | - | TGTGCCACTCAAACAGACTTCTCTGGAAACACCATATATTTT | CATQTDFSGNTIYF
TRBJ1-1 | - | TRBV19 | - | TGTGCCAGTAGTATAGGTGGGAACACTGAAGCTTTCTTT | CASSIGGNTEAFF
TRBJ2-1 | - | TRBV19 | - | TGTGCCAGTAGTATAGCCGGGAGCTCCTACAATGAGCAGTTCTTC | CASSIAGSSYNEQFF
TRBJ2-5 | - | TRBV5-4 | - | TGTGCCAGCAGCTTGGCCGTGGGGCCGGAGACCCAGTACTTC | CASSLAVGPETQYF
TRBJ2-7 | - | TRBV27 | once | TGTGCCAGCAGCCCGGGACTCTTTGGCGAGCAGTACTTC | CASSPGLFGEQYF